The 7 T cell receptor beta chains in this list originate from one sample, sequenced in a study of shared clonotypes between healthy human individuals (dated by TCRdb to about 2020). CD8 naive samples were CD45RO-negative cells positively selected for CCR7, giving a CD45RA+CCR7+ population that excluded TemRA cells. The protocol used for the library was the immunoSEQ multiplex PCR assay. Drawn from immuneACCESS, this table holds only the in-frame rearrangements with V and J called that TCRdb kept. Clones are partly lost; checked studies trace under half to an unresolved V gene and leave the rest unexplained. The table for this sample lists about 820,000 clones; nearly 95% of them were counted only once. The top ten constitute 24% of the sample. The source material was naive CD8+ T cells sorted from blood. The cell subset or site label, read with the paper, signifies: CD45RA+CCR7+. Every receptor here comes from a man between 25 and 39 years old in good health.

This chain uses TRBV7-9 with TRBJ2-1; 7 nucleotides line up with TRBD2. CDR3 length: 16 amino acids. The V gene's germline CDR1 is SEHNR and CDR2 FQNEAQ (reference sequence). Trimming took 6 bases from V and 4 from J; bases not matched to a gene: 12. CDR3 protein: CASSQGAGPAYNEQFF. The CDR3 region has the DNA TGTGCCAGCAGTCAAGGAGCGGGACCCGCATACAATGAGCAGTTCTTC.

The J gene is TRBJ1-2, the V gene TRBV28; no clear D gene. Germline assignment: CDR1 MDHEN and CDR2 SYDVKM. Trimming stripped 4 bases from V and 8 bases from J, with 14 bases between. This CDR3 contains 13 residues. In DNA form, the CDR3 reads TGTGCCAGCAGTTCCGCTGAAGGGTCCGGCTACACCTTC. Translating it yields CASSSAEGSGYTF.

The rearrangement links TRBV7-9 to TRBJ2-1; possibly TRBD1 for D (7 bases). Trimming cost V 6 bases and J 2 bases, with 23 bases left between them. Per the germline V gene, CDR1 is SEHNR and CDR2 is FQNEAQ (reference sequence). This CDR3 is 18 amino acids long. The CDR3 protein is CASRPTTRQGLTYNEQFF. In DNA, the CDR3 is TGTGCCAGCAGACCTACAACAAGACAGGGACTTACCTACAATGAGCAGTTCTTC.

Remarks on this clone: Other DNA sequences in this specimen translate into the identical CDR3. V usage is TRBV9 and J usage is TRBJ2-3; D remains ambiguous. CDR1 and CDR2 from the germline V gene are SGDLS and YYNGEE. The V gene lost 0 bases and the J gene lost 2 bases, with 7 bases spanning the gap. CDR3 length: 14 residues. The CDR3 nucleotides are TGTGCCAGCAGCGTAGCGGGCACCACAGATACGCAGTATTTT. This codes for CASSVAGTTDTQYF.

V usage is TRBV7-9 and J usage is TRBJ2-6; the D is unclear. Germline CDR1 reads SEHNR; CDR2 reads FQNEAQ (reference sequence). The CDR3 extends over 12 amino acids. V lost 10 bases and J lost 2, with 6 bases in between. The CDR3 DNA follows: TGTGCCATAGAGGCTGGGGCCAACGTCCTGACTTTC. It codes for CAIEAGANVLTF.

This sequence joins TRBV10-1 and TRBJ2-1; D is tentatively TRBD1 or TRBD2 (5 bases each). Germline assignment: CDR1 WNHNN and CDR2 SYGVQD (reference sequence). The CDR3 has 12 amino acids. Trimming left V 6 bases short and J 6 bases short, with 9 bases between. The CDR3 DNA reads TGCGCCAGCAGCACCGGGACCAATGAGCAGTTCTTC. Protein sequence: CASSTGTNEQFF.

This rearrangement joins TRBV30 to TRBJ2-1; D not certain. The length of the CDR3 is 13 residues. With 0 bases removed from V and 4 bases from J, the gap between germline ends came to 7 bases. The V gene's germline CDR1 is GTSNPN and CDR2 SVGIG (reference sequence). Here the CDR3 DNA reads TGTGCCTGGAGTGTATCTCGTTACAATGAGCAGTTCTTC. Encoded protein: CAWSVSRYNEQFF.